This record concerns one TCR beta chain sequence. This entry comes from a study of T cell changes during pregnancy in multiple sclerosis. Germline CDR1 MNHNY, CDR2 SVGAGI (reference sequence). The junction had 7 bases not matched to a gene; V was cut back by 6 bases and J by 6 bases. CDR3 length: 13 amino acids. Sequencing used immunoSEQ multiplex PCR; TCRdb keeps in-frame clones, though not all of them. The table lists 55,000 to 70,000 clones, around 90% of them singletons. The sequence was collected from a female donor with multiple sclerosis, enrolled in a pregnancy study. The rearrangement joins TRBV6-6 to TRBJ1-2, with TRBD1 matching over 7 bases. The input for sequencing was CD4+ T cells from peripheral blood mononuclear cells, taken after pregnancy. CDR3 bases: TGTGCCAGCAGCCACGACAGGGATGATGGCTACACCTTC. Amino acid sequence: CASSHDRDDGYTF.